This T cell receptor (beta chain) was identified during a study of blood T cells in healthy people across ages. Study-wide results and limits: Possibly confounding the expanded clonotype changes was the fact that donor CMV status was unknown. The lack of PBMC sorting stopped any conclusive naive versus antigen-experienced comparison. It was the long-lived donors that had more naive CD4+ cells and higher diversity than aged donors.

Germline CDR1 is MNHEY and CDR2 is SVGAGI. The length of the CDR3 is 16 residues. In the case of this clonotype: Its target is unknown.

A second about 7 to 12 cycle PCR used barcoded and J-beta primers. Every sample produced at least 2.5 million CDR3-containing paired-end reads. TCRdb re-called the 5' RACE reads with MiXCR, one entry per CDR3 protein. The sample holds roughly 680,000 distinct CDR3 sequences, 20% to 25% seen once. The chain employs TRBV6-5 and TRBJ2-5, with a weak D call TRBD2 (7 bases). The J call is uncertain, as TRBJ2-1 better fits the DNA end. The source material was blood. The source of this sequence is a man between 70 and 80 years old in good health. The CDR3 DNA reads as TGTGCCAGCAGTCTACTAGGGGGGGCCCTTTACAATGAGCAGTTCTTC. This translates into CASSLLGGALYNEQFF.